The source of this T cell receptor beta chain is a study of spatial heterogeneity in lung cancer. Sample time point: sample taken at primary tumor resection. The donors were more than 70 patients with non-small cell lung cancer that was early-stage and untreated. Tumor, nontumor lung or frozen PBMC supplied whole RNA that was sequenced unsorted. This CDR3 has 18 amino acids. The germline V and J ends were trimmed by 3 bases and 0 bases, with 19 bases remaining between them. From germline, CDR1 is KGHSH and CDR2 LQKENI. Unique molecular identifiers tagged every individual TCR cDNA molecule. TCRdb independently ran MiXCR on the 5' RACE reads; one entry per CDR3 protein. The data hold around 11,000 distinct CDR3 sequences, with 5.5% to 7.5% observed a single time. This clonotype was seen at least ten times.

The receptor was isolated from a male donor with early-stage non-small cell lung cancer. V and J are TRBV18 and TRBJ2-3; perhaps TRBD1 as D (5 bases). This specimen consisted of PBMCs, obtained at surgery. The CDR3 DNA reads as TGTGCCAGCTCACCTAGGGCCGCTCAGGGAAGGAGCACAGATACGCAGTATTTT. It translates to CASSPRAAQGRSTDTQYF.